The clone carrying this T cell receptor beta chain was seen many times. TCRdb itself ran the 5' RACE reads through MiXCR, one entry per CDR3 protein. The profile shows about 60,000 distinct CDR3 sequences, under 15% of them singletons. Germline CDR1 GTSNPN, CDR2 SVGIG (reference sequence). V shed 0 bases, J shed 5 bases, and the junction held 8 bases outside the gene matches. The CDR3 spans 15 residues. The data belong to a study of early T cells in non-severe SARS-CoV-2 infection. Sequencing input: whole blood. The clonotype originates from an adult who was a healthcare worker with PCR-confirmed SARS-CoV-2 infection or an uninfected control (not recorded which). The chain carries TRBV30 and TRBJ1-1; 8 bases are shared with TRBD1. The CDR3 region is CAWSVRGQGHTEAFF. The DNA for the CDR3 is TGTGCCTGGAGTGTTCGAGGACAGGGTCATACTGAAGCTTTCTTT.